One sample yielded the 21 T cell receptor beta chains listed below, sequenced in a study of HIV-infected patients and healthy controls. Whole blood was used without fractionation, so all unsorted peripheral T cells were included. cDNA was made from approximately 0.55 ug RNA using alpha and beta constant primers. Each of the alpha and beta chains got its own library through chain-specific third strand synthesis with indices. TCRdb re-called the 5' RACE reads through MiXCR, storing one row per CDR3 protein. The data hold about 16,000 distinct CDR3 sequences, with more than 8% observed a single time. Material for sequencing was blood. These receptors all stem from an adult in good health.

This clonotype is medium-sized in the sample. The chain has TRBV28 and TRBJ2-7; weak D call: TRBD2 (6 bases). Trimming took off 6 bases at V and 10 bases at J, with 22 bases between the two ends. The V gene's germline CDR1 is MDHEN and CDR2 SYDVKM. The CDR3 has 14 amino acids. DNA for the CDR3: TGTGCCAGCAGCCTCCCGAGCGGGCCACTCCACCAGTACTTC. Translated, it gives CASSLPSGPLHQYF.

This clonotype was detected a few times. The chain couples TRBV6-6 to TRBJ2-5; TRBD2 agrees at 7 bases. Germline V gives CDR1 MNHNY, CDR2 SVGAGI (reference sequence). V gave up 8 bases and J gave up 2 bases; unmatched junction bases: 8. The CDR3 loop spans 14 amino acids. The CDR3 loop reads CASVVAGTQETQYF. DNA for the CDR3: TGTGCCAGCGTCGTAGCGGGTACACAAGAGACCCAGTACTTC.

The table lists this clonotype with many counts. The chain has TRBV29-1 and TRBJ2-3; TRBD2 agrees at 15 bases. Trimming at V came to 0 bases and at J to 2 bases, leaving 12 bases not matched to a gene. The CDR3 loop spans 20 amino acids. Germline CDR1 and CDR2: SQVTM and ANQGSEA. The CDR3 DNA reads TGCAGCGTTGAAGATTACCCGGGACTAGCGGGAGGAGGACACACAGATACGCAGTATTTT. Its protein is CSVEDYPGLAGGGHTDTQYF.

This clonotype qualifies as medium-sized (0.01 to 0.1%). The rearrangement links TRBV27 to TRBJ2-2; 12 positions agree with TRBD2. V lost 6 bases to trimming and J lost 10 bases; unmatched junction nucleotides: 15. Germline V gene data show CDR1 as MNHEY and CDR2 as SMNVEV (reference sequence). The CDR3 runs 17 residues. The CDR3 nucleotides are TGTGCCAGCAGGGACAAGACCGGGGCTAGCGGGAGGGTGGAGCTGTTTTTT. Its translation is CASRDKTGASGRVELFF.

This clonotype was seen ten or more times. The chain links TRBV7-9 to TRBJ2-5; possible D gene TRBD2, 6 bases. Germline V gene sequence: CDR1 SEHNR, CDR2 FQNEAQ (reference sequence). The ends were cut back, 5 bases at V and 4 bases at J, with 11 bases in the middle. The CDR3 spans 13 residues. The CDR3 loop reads CASSPAGGETQYF. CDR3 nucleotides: TGTGCCAGCAGCCCCGCCGGGGGAGAGACCCAGTACTTC.

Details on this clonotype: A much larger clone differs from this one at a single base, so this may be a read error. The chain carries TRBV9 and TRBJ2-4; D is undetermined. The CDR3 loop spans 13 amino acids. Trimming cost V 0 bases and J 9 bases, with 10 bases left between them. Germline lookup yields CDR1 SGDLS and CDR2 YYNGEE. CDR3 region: CASSVELRGIQYF. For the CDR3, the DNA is TGTGCCAGCAGCGTAGAATTACGTGGCATTCAGTACTTC.

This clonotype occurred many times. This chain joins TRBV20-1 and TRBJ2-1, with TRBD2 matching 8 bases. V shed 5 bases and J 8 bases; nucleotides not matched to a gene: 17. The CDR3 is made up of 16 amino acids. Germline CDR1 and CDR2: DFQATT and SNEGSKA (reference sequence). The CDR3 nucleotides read TGCAGTGCTGGCGGGGGGCGTGTTTCGCTTTCTCATGAGCAGTTCTTC. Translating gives CSAGGGRVSLSHEQFF.

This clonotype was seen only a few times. The CDR3 DNA reads as TGTGCCAGCAGTCTCCGGGCCAGAACACAGCCCCAGCATTTT. Its protein is CASSLRARTQPQHF. The V call is TRBV12-3 or TRBV12-4, the J call TRBJ1-5; D not resolved. This CDR3 is built from 14 residues. Trimming left V 5 bases short and J 7 bases short, with 15 bases between.

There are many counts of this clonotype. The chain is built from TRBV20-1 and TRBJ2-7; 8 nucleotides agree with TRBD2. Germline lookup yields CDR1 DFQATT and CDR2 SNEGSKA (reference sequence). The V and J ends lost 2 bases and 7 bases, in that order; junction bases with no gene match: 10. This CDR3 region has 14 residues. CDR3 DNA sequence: TGCAGTGCTAGACTAGCGGGCCCGGGATCGGAGCAGTACTTC. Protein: CSARLAGPGSEQYF.

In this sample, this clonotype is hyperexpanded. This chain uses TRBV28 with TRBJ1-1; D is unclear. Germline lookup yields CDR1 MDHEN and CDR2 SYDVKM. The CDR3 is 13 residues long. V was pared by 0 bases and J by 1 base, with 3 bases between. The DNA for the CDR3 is TGTGCCAGCAGTTTATGGGGGAACACTGAAGCTTTCTTT. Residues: CASSLWGNTEAFF.

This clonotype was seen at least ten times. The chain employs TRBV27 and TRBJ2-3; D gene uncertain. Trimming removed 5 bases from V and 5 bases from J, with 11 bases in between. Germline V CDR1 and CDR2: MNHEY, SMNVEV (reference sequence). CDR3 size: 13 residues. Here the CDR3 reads CASSPGSLDTQYF. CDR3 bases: TGTGCCAGCAGTCCCGGTTCCCTAGATACGCAGTATTTT.

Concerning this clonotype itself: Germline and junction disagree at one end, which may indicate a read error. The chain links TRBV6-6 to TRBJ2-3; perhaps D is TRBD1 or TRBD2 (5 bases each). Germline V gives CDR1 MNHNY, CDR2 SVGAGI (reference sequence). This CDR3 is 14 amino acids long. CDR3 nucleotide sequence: TGTGCCAGCAGTTATCCCGGGACGTCGGATACGCGGTATTTT. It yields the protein CASSYPGTSDTRYF.

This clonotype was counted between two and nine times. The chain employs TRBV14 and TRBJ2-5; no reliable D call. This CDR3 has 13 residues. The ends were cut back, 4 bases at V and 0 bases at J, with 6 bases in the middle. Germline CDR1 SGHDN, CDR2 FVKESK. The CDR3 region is CASSRGYQETQYF. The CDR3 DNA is TGTGCCAGCAGCCGTGGATACCAAGAGACCCAGTACTTC.

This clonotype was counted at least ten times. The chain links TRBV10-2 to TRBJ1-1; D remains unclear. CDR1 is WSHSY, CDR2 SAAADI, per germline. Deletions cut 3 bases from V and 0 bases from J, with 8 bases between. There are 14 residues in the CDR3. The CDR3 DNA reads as TGCGCCAGCAGTGATAACTTCCTGAACACTGAAGCTTTCTTT. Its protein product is CASSDNFLNTEAFF.

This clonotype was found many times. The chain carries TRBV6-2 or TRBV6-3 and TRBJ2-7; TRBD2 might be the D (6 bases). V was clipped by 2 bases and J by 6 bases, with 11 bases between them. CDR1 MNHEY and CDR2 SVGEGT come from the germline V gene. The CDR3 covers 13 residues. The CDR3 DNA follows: TGTGCCAGCAGTTACACGGGAGTGGGCGAGCAGTACTTC. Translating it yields CASSYTGVGEQYF.

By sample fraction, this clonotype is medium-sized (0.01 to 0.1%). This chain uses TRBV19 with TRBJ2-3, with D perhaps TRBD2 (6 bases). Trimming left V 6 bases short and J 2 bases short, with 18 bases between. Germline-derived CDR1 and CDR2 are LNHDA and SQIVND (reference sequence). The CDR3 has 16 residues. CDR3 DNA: TGTGCCAGTAGAACCGGGAGACGACCAATCACAGATACGCAGTATTTT. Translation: CASRTGRRPITDTQYF.

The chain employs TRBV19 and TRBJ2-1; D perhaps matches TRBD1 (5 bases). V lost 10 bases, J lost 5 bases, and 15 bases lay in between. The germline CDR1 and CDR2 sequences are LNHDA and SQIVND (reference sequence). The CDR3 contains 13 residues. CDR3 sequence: CATALAQDNEQFF. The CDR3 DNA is TGTGCCACCGCTTTGGCACAGGACAATGAGCAGTTCTTC.

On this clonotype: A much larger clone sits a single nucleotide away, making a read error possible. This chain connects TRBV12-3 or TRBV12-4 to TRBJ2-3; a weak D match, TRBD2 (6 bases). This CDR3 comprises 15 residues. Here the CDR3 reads CTSRLMGGSTDTQYF. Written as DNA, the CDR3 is TGTACCAGCCGTCTGATGGGGGGTAGCACAGATACGCAGTATTTT.

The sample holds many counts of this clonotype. CDR3 DNA: TGCGCCAGCAGCCAAGCCGCACGCTCTGGAAACACCATATATTTT. This translates into CASSQAARSGNTIYF. The chain couples TRBV4-3 to TRBJ1-3; D is uncertain. V lost 1 base and J 0 bases, leaving 7 bases between the germline ends. The CDR3 runs to 15 residues. The V gene's germline CDR1 is LGHNA and CDR2 YSLEER.

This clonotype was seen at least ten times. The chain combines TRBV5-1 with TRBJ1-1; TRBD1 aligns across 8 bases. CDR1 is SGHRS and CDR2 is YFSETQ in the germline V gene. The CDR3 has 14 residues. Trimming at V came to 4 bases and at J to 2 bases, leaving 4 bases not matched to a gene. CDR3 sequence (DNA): TGCGCCAGCAGCAGCGGACAGGGCAACACTGAAGCTTTCTTT. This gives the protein CASSSGQGNTEAFF.

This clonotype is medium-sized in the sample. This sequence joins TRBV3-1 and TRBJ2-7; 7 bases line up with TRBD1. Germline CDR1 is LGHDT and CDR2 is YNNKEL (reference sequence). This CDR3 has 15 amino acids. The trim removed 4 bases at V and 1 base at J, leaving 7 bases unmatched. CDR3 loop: CASSRSGGLSYEQYF. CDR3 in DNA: TGTGCCAGCAGCCGGTCAGGGGGATTGTCCTACGAGCAGTACTTC.